This T cell receptor (beta chain) was profiled in a study of cytomegalovirus exposure and HLA in healthy donors. The overall study: Membership in the Caucasian-associated ancestry cluster was found for approximately 85% of 398 genotyped donors.

The PCR had 60 Vbeta and 13 Jbeta primers. The method was immunoSEQ multiplex PCR; TCRdb's version includes in-frame clones alone and lacks a portion of them. In the table there are about 85,000 clones, roughly 66% of which are singletons. The V segment lost 0 bases and the J segment 0 bases; nucleotides outside the gene matches: 6. Germline assignment: CDR1 MGHRA and CDR2 YSYEKL. The CDR3 spans 18 residues. The study, taken as a whole, reports: Most subjects had HLA-A and HLA-B alleles reportedly predicted accurately by TCR beta sequences.

As for this clone: Its specificity is unknown.

This receptor was obtained from a man aged 30-40 years in good health and CMV-seronegative. The sequencing sample was made of PBMCs. The chain uses TRBV4-1 and TRBJ2-3; 10 positions agree with TRBD1. The CDR3 nucleotides are TGCGCCAGCAGCCAAGATCGGGGGACAGGGGATAGCACAGATACGCAGTATTTT. Translation gives CASSQDRGTGDSTDTQYF.